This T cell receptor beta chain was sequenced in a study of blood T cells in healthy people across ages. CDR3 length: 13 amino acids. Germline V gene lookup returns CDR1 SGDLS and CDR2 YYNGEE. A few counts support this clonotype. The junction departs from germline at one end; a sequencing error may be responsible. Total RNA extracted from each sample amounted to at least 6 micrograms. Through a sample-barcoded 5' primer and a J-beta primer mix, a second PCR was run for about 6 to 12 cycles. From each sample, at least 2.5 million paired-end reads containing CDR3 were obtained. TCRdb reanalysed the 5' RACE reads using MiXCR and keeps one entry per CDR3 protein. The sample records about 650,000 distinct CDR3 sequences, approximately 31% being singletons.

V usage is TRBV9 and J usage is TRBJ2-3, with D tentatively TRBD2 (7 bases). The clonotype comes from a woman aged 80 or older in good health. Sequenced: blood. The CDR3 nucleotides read TGTGCCAGCAGTGTAGGGGGGGCCTATACGCAGTATTTT. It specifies CASSVGGAYTQYF.